The 10 T cell receptor beta chains listed next were all sequenced from one sample in a study of response to subunit inactivated influenza vaccine. Each CDR3 protein is one row after TCRdb ran MiXCR on the RT-PCR reads. Here the sample spans around 570,000 distinct CDR3 sequences, 7.5% to 8.5% being singletons. This sample comprised PBMCs from blood, obtained roughly 24 months after vaccination. Source of these receptors: a man in his fifties or sixties who received an inactivated influenza vaccine.

This sequence joins TRBV20-1 and TRBJ2-5; tentatively, D is TRBD1 or TRBD2 (5 bases each). This CDR3 has 15 residues. From germline, CDR1 is DFQATT and CDR2 SNEGSKA (reference sequence). Trimming took 3 bases from V and 1 from J, leaving 15 bases between them. The CDR3 spells CSAREPGRTQETQYF. DNA of the CDR3: TGCAGTGCTAGGGAGCCGGGACGGACCCAAGAGACCCAGTACTTC.

This clonotype turned up a few times. The chain recombines TRBV4-1 with TRBJ1-5, with D perhaps TRBD1 (5 bases). Trimming removed 0 bases from V and 6 bases from J, with 9 bases in between. Germline V lookup: CDR1 MGHRA, CDR2 YSYEKL. This CDR3 has 14 residues. This chain's CDR3 is CASSQEVQGQPQHF. The CDR3 DNA sequence: TGCGCCAGCAGCCAAGAGGTTCAGGGTCAGCCCCAGCATTTT.

This clonotype came up a few times. The V gene is TRBV7-2, the J gene TRBJ2-7, with 9 bases aligning to TRBD2. The CDR3 has 15 residues. Trimming cost V 5 bases and J 0 bases; bases outside gene matches: 5. Germline assignment: CDR1 SGHTA and CDR2 FQGNSA. DNA of the CDR3: TGTGCCAGCAGCACTGCTAGCGGGGTCTCCTACGAGCAGTACTTC. Translating it yields CASSTASGVSYEQYF.

The sample holds a few counts of this clonotype. The rearrangement joins TRBV2 to TRBJ2-1; 7 bases map to TRBD2. The trim removed 1 base at V and 4 bases at J, leaving 10 bases unmatched. The CDR3 spans 17 residues. Germline CDR1 SNHLY, CDR2 FYNNEI. CDR3 amino acids: CASSEEPIGSGYNEQFF. As DNA, the CDR3 is TGTGCCAGCAGTGAAGAGCCTATCGGTAGCGGGTACAATGAGCAGTTCTTC.

This clonotype was seen repeatedly, ten times or more. The CDR3 DNA is TGTGCCAGCAGCGTTTGGGAAGGGGGCACTGAAGCTTTCTTT. It is translated as CASSVWEGGTEAFF. This chain joins TRBV9 and TRBJ1-1; the D gene is possibly TRBD1 (6 bases). V lost 2 bases and J 4 bases, leaving 12 bases between the germline ends. This CDR3 has 14 residues. Germline-derived CDR1 and CDR2 are SGDLS and YYNGEE.

This clonotype has ten or more counts. The V call is TRBV20-1, the J call TRBJ2-7, with 7 bases identical to TRBD2. The CDR3 is 13 amino acids. Trimming at V came to 4 bases and at J to 3 bases, leaving 6 bases not matched to a gene. Germline assignment: CDR1 DFQATT and CDR2 SNEGSKA (reference sequence). CDR3 protein: CSAIGTTSYEQYF. In DNA, the CDR3 is TGCAGTGCTATTGGGACTACCAGCTACGAGCAGTACTTC.

This clonotype was seen repeatedly, ten times or more. V gene TRBV7-2 combines with J gene TRBJ2-1, with 13 bases fitting TRBD2. V dropped 5 bases and J dropped 8; count of bases not matched to a gene: 9. Germline V gives CDR1 SGHTA, CDR2 FQGNSA. The CDR3 has 16 residues. CDR3 bases: TGTGCCAGCAGCGGAACTAGCGGGGGGGCAAATTATGAGCAGTTCTTC. Its translation is CASSGTSGGANYEQFF.

This clonotype was seen at least ten times. V usage is TRBV5-1 and J usage is TRBJ2-2, with TRBD1 matching over 9 bases. V trimming: 5 bases; J trimming: 7 bases; junction bases outside the gene matches: 12. The CDR3 runs to 16 residues. Per the germline V gene, CDR1 is SGHRS and CDR2 is YFSETQ. The CDR3 loop reads CASRSIVTGGYGELFF. CDR3 DNA sequence: TGCGCCAGCAGGTCAATAGTGACAGGGGGATACGGGGAGCTGTTTTTT.

This clonotype has more than one count but fewer than ten. The chain couples TRBV7-9 to TRBJ1-5; 9 bases are a match to TRBD1. CDR3 length: 15 amino acids. Germline loops: CDR1 SEHNR, CDR2 FQNEAQ (reference sequence). Unmatched junction bases numbered 4, after V lost 5 bases and J lost 2 bases. The DNA of the CDR3 is TGTGCCAGCAGCGGTGGGACAGGGCGCAATCAGCCCCAGCATTTT. Translated, it gives CASSGGTGRNQPQHF. Filled out from reference TRBV7-9 and TRBJ1-5, the complete variable domain reads DTGVSQNPRHKITKRGQNVTFRCDPISEHNRLYWYRQTLGQGPEFLTYFQNEAQLEKSRLLSDRFSAERPKGSFSTLEIQRTEQGDSAMYLCASSGGTGRNQPQHFGDGTRLSIL.

This clonotype was recorded many times. The rearrangement links TRBV20-1 to TRBJ1-5, with 7 bases fitting TRBD1. V trimming: 2 bases; J trimming: 2 bases; junction bases outside the gene matches: 9. The CDR3 extends over 16 amino acids. Germline assignment: CDR1 DFQATT and CDR2 SNEGSKA (reference sequence). The CDR3 sequence is CSARTTGAWGNQPQHF. Here the CDR3 DNA reads TGCAGTGCTAGAACCACAGGGGCGTGGGGCAATCAGCCCCAGCATTTT.